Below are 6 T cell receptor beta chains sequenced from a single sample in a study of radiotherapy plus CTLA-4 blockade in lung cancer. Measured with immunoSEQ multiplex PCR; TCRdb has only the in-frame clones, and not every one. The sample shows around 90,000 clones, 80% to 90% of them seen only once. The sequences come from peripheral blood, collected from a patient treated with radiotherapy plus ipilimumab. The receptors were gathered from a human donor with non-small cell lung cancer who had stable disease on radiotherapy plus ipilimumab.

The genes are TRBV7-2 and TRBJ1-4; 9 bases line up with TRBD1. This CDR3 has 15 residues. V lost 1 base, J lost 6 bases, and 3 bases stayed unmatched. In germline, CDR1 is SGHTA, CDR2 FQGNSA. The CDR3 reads CASSLGDRDYEKLFF. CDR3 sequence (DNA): TGTGCCAGCAGCTTAGGGGACAGGGATTATGAAAAACTGTTTTTT.

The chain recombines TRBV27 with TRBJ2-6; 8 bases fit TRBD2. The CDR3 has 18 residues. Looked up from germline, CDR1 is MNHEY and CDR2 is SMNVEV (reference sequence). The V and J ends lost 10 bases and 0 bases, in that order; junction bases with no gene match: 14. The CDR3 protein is CATQPLAGLNSGANVLTF. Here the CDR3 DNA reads TGTGCCACCCAGCCCTTAGCGGGGCTCAACTCTGGGGCCAACGTCCTGACTTTC.

CDR3 DNA sequence: TGTGCCAGCAGTTTATCGTTGAACGGGTACACCTTC. Translating gives CASSLSLNGYTF. The chain recombines TRBV28 with TRBJ1-2, with D hard to call. Looked up from germline, CDR1 is MDHEN and CDR2 is SYDVKM. The CDR3 length is 12 residues. V lost 1 base and J 11 bases, leaving 11 bases between the germline ends.

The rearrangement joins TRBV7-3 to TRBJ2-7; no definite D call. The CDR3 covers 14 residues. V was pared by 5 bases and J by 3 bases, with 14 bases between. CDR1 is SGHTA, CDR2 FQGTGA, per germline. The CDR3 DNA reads TGTGCCAGCAGCCTTGCCGCTCTGGGCTACGAGCAGTACTTC. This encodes CASSLAALGYEQYF.

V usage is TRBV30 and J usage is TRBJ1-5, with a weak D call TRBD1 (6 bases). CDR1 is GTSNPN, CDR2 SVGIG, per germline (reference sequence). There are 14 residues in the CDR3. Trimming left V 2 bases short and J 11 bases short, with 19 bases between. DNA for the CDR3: TGTGCCTGGAGTCTACAGGGAACGGGGGCGGCCCAGCATTTT. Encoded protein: CAWSLQGTGAAQHF. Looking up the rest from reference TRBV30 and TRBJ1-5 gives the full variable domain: SQTIHQWPATLVQPVGSPLSLECTVEGTSNPNLYWYRQAAGRGLQLLFYSVGIGQISSEVPQNLSASRPQDRQFILSSKKLLLSDSGFYLCAWSLQGTGAAQHFGDGTRLSIL.

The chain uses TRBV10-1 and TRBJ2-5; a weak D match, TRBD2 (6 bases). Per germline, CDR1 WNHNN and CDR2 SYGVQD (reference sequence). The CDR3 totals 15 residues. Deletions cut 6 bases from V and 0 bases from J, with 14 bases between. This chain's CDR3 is CASSRGTQYQETQYF. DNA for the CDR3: TGCGCCAGCAGCCGCGGGACCCAGTACCAAGAGACCCAGTACTTC.